The 30 T cell receptor beta chains presented below share a single source sample, sequenced in a study of Graves' ophthalmopathy and Graves' hyperthyroidism. RNA transcripts provided the template for amplifying TCR beta CDR3 regions. The authors performed first-round RT-PCR with HTBI primers and then a second-round multiplex PCR. MiXCR, applied by TCRdb to the multiplex PCR reads, yields one record per CDR3 protein. The sample includes tens of thousands of distinct CDR3 sequences, 45% to 55% of them seen just once. Source material: peripheral blood. Receptors originate from an adult woman with Graves' ophthalmopathy.

This clonotype showed up many times. This chain links TRBV4-1 with TRBJ1-4; D not certain. From germline, CDR1 is MGHRA and CDR2 YSYEKL. Trimming removed 1 base at V and 3 bases at J, with 9 bases between. The CDR3 has 15 residues. Written as DNA, the CDR3 is TGCGCCAGCAGCCAAGTGTCTTTGTCTAATGAAAAACTGTTTTTT. It specifies CASSQVSLSNEKLFF.

The table lists this clonotype with a few counts. V gene TRBV27 combines with J gene TRBJ2-5; D may correspond to TRBD1 or TRBD2 (6 bases each). Germline V gene data show CDR1 as MNHEY and CDR2 as SMNVEV (reference sequence). CDR3 length: 14 residues. Trimming stripped 7 bases from V and 5 bases from J, with 17 bases between. The CDR3 sequence is CASTKQGGRETQYF. The CDR3 DNA reads as TGTGCCAGCACAAAACAGGGAGGCCGGGAGACCCAGTACTTC.

This clonotype showed up many times. The rearrangement uses TRBV6-5 and TRBJ2-1; no definite D call. The CDR3 is 11 residues long. Between the trimmed V and J ends, which lost 6 bases and 6 bases, there was a span of 6 bases. Germline values: CDR1 MNHEY, CDR2 SVGAGI. The CDR3 here is CASSSRNEQFF. The CDR3, as DNA: TGTGCCAGCAGCTCTCGCAATGAGCAGTTCTTC.

This clonotype appeared a single time. This chain links TRBV6-7 with TRBJ2-1; D is uncertain. TRBV6-7 is sorted into the ORF group, with uncertain function. Trimming left V 2 bases short and J 7 bases short, with 0 bases between. The CDR3 runs 10 residues. Written as DNA, the CDR3 is TGTGCCAGCAGTTACAATGAGCAGTTCTTC. Translating gives CASSYNEQFF.

This clonotype has ten or more counts. The V call is TRBV19, the J call TRBJ2-1; 7 bases fit TRBD1. Germline V gene sequence: CDR1 LNHDA, CDR2 SQIVND (reference sequence). V was clipped by 6 bases and J by 2 bases; unmatched bases: 7. CDR3 length: 15 residues. CDR3 region: CASREDRSTYNEQFF. CDR3 sequence (DNA): TGTGCCAGTAGGGAGGACAGGAGTACCTACAATGAGCAGTTCTTC. Looking up the rest from reference TRBV19 and TRBJ2-1 gives the full variable domain: DGGITQSPKYLFRKEGQNVTLSCEQNLNHDAMYWYRQDPGQGLRLIYYSQIVNDFQKGDIAEGYSVSREKKESFPLTVTSAQKNPTAFYLCASREDRSTYNEQFFGPGTRLTVL.

This clonotype was observed at least ten times. This chain connects TRBV6-4 to TRBJ2-2, with a possible D match to TRBD1 (5 bases). Trimming removed 2 bases from V and 8 bases from J, with 9 bases in between. The CDR3 covers 13 residues. The germline gives CDR1 MRHNA, CDR2 SNTAGT. CDR3 loop: CASSDDSAGELFF. The CDR3 DNA follows: TGTGCCAGCAGTGACGACAGCGCTGGGGAGCTGTTTTTT.

V and J are TRBV6-5 and TRBJ2-5; 7 positions agree with TRBD2. Germline V gene lookup returns CDR1 MNHEY and CDR2 SVGAGI. V shed 6 bases and J 2 bases; nucleotides not matched to a gene: 9. This CDR3 contains 15 residues. The CDR3 bases are TGTGCCAGCAGGGACGTGGGGAGGGTTCAAGAGACCCAGTACTTC. Protein: CASRDVGRVQETQYF.

This clonotype was seen repeatedly, ten times or more. The chain recombines TRBV14 with TRBJ1-1, with 9 bases that match TRBD1. The CDR3 has 11 amino acids. The germline V gene has CDR1 SGHDN and CDR2 FVKESK. Unmatched junction bases numbered 1, after V lost 3 bases and J lost 11 bases. The CDR3 protein is CASSHGTGAFF. DNA for the CDR3: TGTGCCAGCAGCCATGGGACAGGGGCTTTCTTT.

This clonotype qualifies as medium-sized. V is TRBV25-1 and J is TRBJ2-1, with D tentatively TRBD2 (5 bases). The CDR3 spans 15 residues. Trimming took off 8 bases at V and 2 bases at J, with 16 bases between the two ends. CDR1 is MGHDK, CDR2 SYGVNS, per germline. CDR3: CASGGEGFAYNEQFF. CDR3 coding DNA: TGTGCCAGCGGTGGTGAGGGCTTCGCCTACAATGAGCAGTTCTTC.

This clonotype was picked up many times. The V gene is TRBV2, the J gene TRBJ2-1, with D perhaps TRBD1 or TRBD2 (5 bases each). The V end was cut by 7 bases, the J end by 0 bases, with 19 bases between. The CDR3 covers 17 residues. Per germline, CDR1 SNHLY and CDR2 FYNNEI. The CDR3, as DNA: TGTGCCAGCACCATGAAGTCTGAGGGGCACTCCTACAATGAGCAGTTCTTC. Translation gives CASTMKSEGHSYNEQFF.

The rearrangement joins TRBV20-1 to TRBJ2-3; the D gene is possibly TRBD2 (6 bases). The germline V gene encodes CDR1 DFQATT and CDR2 SNEGSKA (reference sequence). This CDR3 has 14 amino acids. V lost 5 bases and J 4 bases, leaving 16 bases between the germline ends. CDR3 in amino acids: CSALPGLTADTQYF. The CDR3 bases are TGCAGTGCTCTCCCGGGACTGACGGCAGATACGCAGTATTTT.

In the case of this clonotype: One end of the junction fails to match germline, which may point to a read error. The V and J genes are TRBV20-1 and TRBJ2-7, with 13 bases matching TRBD2. This CDR3 contains 18 residues. Germline V gene data show CDR1 as DFQATT and CDR2 as SNEGSKA (reference sequence). CDR3 nucleotide sequence: TGTGCCTGGAGCGGCCCGGGACTAGCGGGGACACGAGACTACGAGCAGTACTTC. It codes for CAWSGPGLAGTRDYEQYF.

The chain carries TRBV20-1 and TRBJ2-1; 15 bases are a match to TRBD2. CDR1 is DFQATT and CDR2 is SNEGSKA in the germline V gene (reference sequence). V shed 3 bases and J 8 bases; nucleotides not matched to a gene: 8. The CDR3 is 16 residues long. As DNA, the CDR3 is TGCAGTGCTAGGGGACTAGCGGGGGGCGCATCAGATGAGCAGTTCTTC. It specifies CSARGLAGGASDEQFF.

The rearrangement joins TRBV20-1 to TRBJ1-5, with TRBD1 as a possible D gene (6 bases). This CDR3 comprises 14 residues. V was clipped by 1 base and J by 1 base, with 8 bases between them. Germline CDR1 and CDR2: DFQATT and SNEGSKA (reference sequence). CDR3 amino acids: CSARGTGSNQPQHF. CDR3 coding DNA: TGCAGTGCTAGAGGTACAGGGAGCAATCAGCCCCAGCATTTT.

This sequence joins TRBV18 and TRBJ1-5, with a weak D call TRBD1 (5 bases). With 2 bases removed from V and 7 bases from J, the gap between germline ends came to 12 bases. Germline V gives CDR1 KGHSH, CDR2 LQKENI. CDR3 size: 14 residues. As DNA, the CDR3 is TGTGCCAGCTCACCAGGGGGAGGGGACCAGCCCCAGCATTTT. Protein: CASSPGGGDQPQHF.

With respect to this clonotype: This is likely a read error, given that the CDR3 carries no conserved phenylalanine or tryptophan at its end. It is unclear where the CDR3 begins or ends on the DNA, so no DNA is shown, and the CDR3 is as TCRdb lists it. The chain is built from TRBV5-1 and TRBJ1-5. The CDR3 spans 13 residues, counting both ends. Germline-derived CDR1 and CDR2 are SGHRS and YFSETQ. CDR3 sequence reads: CASSSSGRTGEHL.

Worth noting for this clonotype: A single base separates this from a much larger clone, so it may be a read error. V and J are TRBV7-9 and TRBJ2-5, with 11 bases that match TRBD2. The CDR3 extends over 14 amino acids. Germline V gives CDR1 SEHNR, CDR2 FQNEAQ (reference sequence). The CDR3 coding sequence is TGCGCCAGCAGCCAAGCTCTAGCGGGAGGGACCCAGTACTTC. This codes for CASSQALAGGTQYF.

By sample share, this clonotype is medium-sized. CDR3 sequence reads: CASSFGSRSPLHF. The CDR3 nucleotides read TGTGCCAGCAGCTTCGGGTCGAGGTCACCCCTCCACTTT. The chain carries TRBV7-9 and TRBJ1-6; D not resolved. Between the trimmed V and J ends, which lost 3 bases and 10 bases, there was a span of 10 bases. This CDR3 has 13 amino acids. The V gene's germline CDR1 is SEHNR and CDR2 FQNEAQ (reference sequence). Supplemented by reference TRBV7-9 and TRBJ1-6, the full variable domain reads DTGVSQNPRHKITKRGQNVTFRCDPISEHNRLYWYRQTLGQGPEFLTYFQNEAQLEKSRLLSDRFSAERPKGSFSTLEIQRTEQGDSAMYLCASSFGSRSPLHFGNGTRLTVT.

The genes are TRBV20-1 and TRBJ2-3, with a tentative D call TRBD2 (5 bases). This CDR3 spans 12 amino acids. Germline V CDR1 and CDR2: DFQATT, SNEGSKA (reference sequence). Trimming shortened V by 0 bases and J by 4 bases, and 5 bases separated the two germline ends. The CDR3 DNA sequence: TGCAGTGCTAGAGAGGAGGCAGATACGCAGTATTTT. It encodes CSAREEADTQYF.

The V gene is TRBV2, the J gene TRBJ1-5; no firm D call. Germline CDR1 and CDR2: SNHLY and FYNNEI. With 5 bases removed from V and 2 bases from J, the gap between germline ends came to 16 bases. The CDR3 has 16 amino acids. The CDR3 loop reads CASSLGASGGNQPQHF. CDR3 in DNA: TGTGCCAGCAGTCTCGGTGCTAGCGGTGGCAATCAGCCCCAGCATTTT.

This clonotype has only one observation. V and J are TRBV10-3 and TRBJ2-7; 7 bases align to TRBD2. CDR1 ENHRY and CDR2 SYGVKD come from the germline V gene. The CDR3 is made up of 13 amino acids. Germline trimming cut 11 bases from V and 0 bases from J; bases unmatched to any gene: 7. DNA for the CDR3: TGTGCCTCTGACCCGGGGGGCTCCTACGAGCAGTACTTC. The encoded protein is CASDPGGSYEQYF.

In nucleotides, the CDR3 is TGTGCCACCAGTGACCAGCGGGGAAGCACAGATACGCAGTATTTT. Translated: CATSDQRGSTDTQYF. The genes are TRBV24-1 and TRBJ2-3, with 7 bases matching TRBD2. Germline V gives CDR1 KGHDR, CDR2 SFDVKD. CDR3 size: 15 residues. V shed 4 bases, J shed 0 bases, and the junction held 3 bases outside the gene matches.

Of note for this clonotype: This may be a read error, as it is one base from a much larger clone. V is TRBV6-4 and J is TRBJ2-1; D may be TRBD2 (6 bases). V was clipped by 2 bases and J by 6 bases, with 14 bases between them. Germline values: CDR1 MRHNA, CDR2 SNTAGT. The CDR3 has 15 residues. CDR3 sequence: CASSDSGLTSNEQFF. DNA for the CDR3: TGTGCCAGCAGTGACAGCGGACTAACTAGCAATGAGCAGTTCTTC.

Comments on this clonotype: Here the CDR3 omits its conserved ending phenylalanine or tryptophan, so a read error is the likely source. Because the CDR3's place on the DNA is in doubt, the DNA is left out and the CDR3 is given as listed by TCRdb. V is TRBV7-9 and J is TRBJ2-1; the listed D gene, TRBD2, was not tested against the DNA. The CDR3 length equals 14 residues, ends included. Germline assignment: CDR1 SEHNR and CDR2 FQNEAQ (reference sequence). The chain's CDR3 is CACSPSALHNEQLL.

V gene TRBV6-1 combines with J gene TRBJ1-5; D not certain. The V end lost 4 bases, the J end lost 11 bases, and 9 bases lay between the germline ends. Germline CDR1 reads MNHNS; CDR2 reads SASEGT. CDR3 size: 11 residues. Here the CDR3 DNA reads TGTGCCAGCAGTGGGAGGACTACCCAGCATTTT. Its protein is CASSGRTTQHF.

There are many counts of this clonotype. The chain carries TRBV7-3 and TRBJ2-1; D perhaps matches TRBD2 (6 bases). CDR3 length: 15 amino acids. Germline V gene sequence: CDR1 SGHTA, CDR2 FQGTGA. Trimming cost V 5 bases and J 7 bases, with 18 bases left between them. The CDR3 spells CASSIHPGTGNEQFF. For the CDR3, the DNA is TGTGCCAGCAGCATTCATCCCGGGACTGGGAATGAGCAGTTCTTC.

This clonotype was picked up many times. The gene calls are TRBV7-2 and TRBJ1-1; 7 bases fit TRBD1. The V and J ends lost 2 bases and 4 bases, in that order; junction bases with no gene match: 4. CDR3 length equals 14 residues. Germline V lookup: CDR1 SGHTA, CDR2 FQGNSA. CDR3 sequence (DNA): TGTGCCAGCAGCTTATCGACAGGGATCACTGAAGCTTTCTTT. It is translated as CASSLSTGITEAFF.

This clonotype occurred many times. The chain links TRBV15 to TRBJ1-6; 8 bases are shared with TRBD1. The CDR3 consists of 16 residues. Unmatched junction bases numbered 11, after V lost 3 bases and J lost 10 bases. Looked up from germline, CDR1 is LNHNV and CDR2 is YYDKDF (reference sequence). CDR3 nucleotides: TGTGCCACCAGCAGGGACAGGGAGCCTGGAGGCTCACCCCTCCACTTT. Amino acid sequence: CATSRDREPGGSPLHF.

This clonotype was observed many times. The chain uses TRBV7-3 and TRBJ2-1; the D is unclear. The germline V gene has CDR1 SGHTA and CDR2 FQGTGA. This CDR3 comprises 14 residues. Trimming took off 4 bases at V and 4 bases at J, with 11 bases between the two ends. The CDR3 coding sequence is TGTGCCAGCAGCTCCCTTGGGATGTACAATGAGCAGTTCTTC. Translated: CASSSLGMYNEQFF. Full variable domain (remainder filled in from reference TRBV7-3 and TRBJ2-1): GAGVSQTPSNKVTEKGKYVELRCDPISGHTALYWYRQSLGQGPEFLIYFQGTGAADDSGLPNDRFFAVRPEGSVSTLKIQRTERGDSAVYLCASSSLGMYNEQFFGPGTRLTVL.

This clonotype has ten or more counts. V gene TRBV19 combines with J gene TRBJ2-3; TRBD1 matches 10 bases. CDR1 is LNHDA and CDR2 is SQIVND in the germline V gene (reference sequence). The CDR3 totals 13 residues. V shed 6 bases and J 4 bases; nucleotides not matched to a gene: 1. CDR3 in amino acids: CASRTGGSDTQYF. The CDR3 DNA reads TGTGCCAGTAGGACAGGGGGCTCAGATACGCAGTATTTT.